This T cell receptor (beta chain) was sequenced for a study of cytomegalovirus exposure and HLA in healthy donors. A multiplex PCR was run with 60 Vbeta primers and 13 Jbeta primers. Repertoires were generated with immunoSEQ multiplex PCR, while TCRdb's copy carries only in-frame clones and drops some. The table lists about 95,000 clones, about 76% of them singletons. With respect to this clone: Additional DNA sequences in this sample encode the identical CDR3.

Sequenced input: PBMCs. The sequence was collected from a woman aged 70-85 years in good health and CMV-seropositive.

Here the CDR3 DNA reads TGTGCCATCACCTCGACTAGCGGGAATAGTGAGCAGTACTTC. Amino acid sequence: CAITSTSGNSEQYF. The rearrangement uses TRBV10-3 and TRBJ2-7, with 11 nucleotides matching TRBD2. J gave up 7 bases and V 7 bases, and 9 bases lay outside the gene matches. The CDR3 loop spans 14 amino acids. The germline gives CDR1 ENHRY, CDR2 SYGVKD.